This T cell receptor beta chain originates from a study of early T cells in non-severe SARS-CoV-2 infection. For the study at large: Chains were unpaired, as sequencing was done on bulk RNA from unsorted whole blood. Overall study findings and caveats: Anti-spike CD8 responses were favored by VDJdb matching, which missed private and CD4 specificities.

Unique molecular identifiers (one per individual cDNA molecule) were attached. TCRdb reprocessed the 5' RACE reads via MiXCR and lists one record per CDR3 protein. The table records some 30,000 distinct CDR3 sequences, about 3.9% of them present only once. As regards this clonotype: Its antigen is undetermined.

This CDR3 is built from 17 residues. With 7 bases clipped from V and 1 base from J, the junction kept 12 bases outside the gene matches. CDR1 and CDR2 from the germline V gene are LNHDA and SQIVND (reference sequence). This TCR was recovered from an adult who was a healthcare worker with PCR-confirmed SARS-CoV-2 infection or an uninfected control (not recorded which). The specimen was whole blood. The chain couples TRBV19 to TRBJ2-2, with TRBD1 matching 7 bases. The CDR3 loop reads CASNQQLGQKNTGELFF. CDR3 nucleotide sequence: TGTGCCAGTAACCAACAGTTGGGACAGAAGAACACCGGGGAGCTGTTTTTT.